This is a list of T cell receptor beta chains from one sample in a study of human T cells and chemical hapten exposure. TCRdb re-called the RACE reads through MiXCR, storing one row per CDR3 protein. Of 50,000 to 65,000 distinct CDR3 sequences in the sample, about 6.7% were seen once. The sample here was whole blood, taken in connection with sensitization to the hapten diphenylcyclopropenone (DPC). All receptors derive from a woman between 25 and 40 years old with alopecia areata. Some clones in this sample may be carry-over from other donors' samples. The CDR3 runs from the conserved cysteine through the conserved F or W. D genes are given only for firm matches. Where a row states a size, it is once, few, many or the class of an expanded clone; other rows omit it.

j_gene	d_gene	abundance	v_gene	CDR3nt	CDR3aa
TRBJ2-3	TRBD1	many	TRBV12-3/TRBV12-4	TGTGCCAGCAACCTTGACAGGGCAGATACGCAGTATTTT	CASNLDRADTQYF
TRBJ2-2	-	many	TRBV20-1	TGCAGTGCTAGAGATACCGGGAGTCGGACCGGGGAGCTGTTTTTT	CSARDTGSRTGELFF
TRBJ2-2	TRBD1	many	TRBV7-8	TGTGCCAGCAGCAGAGACAGGGGGGGATCCGGGGAGCTGTTTTTT	CASSRDRGGSGELFF
TRBJ2-7	-	many	TRBV21-1	TGTGCCAGCAGCAAAAACAGGGGGCCCTACGAGCAGTACTTC	CASSKNRGPYEQYF
TRBJ2-6	-	many	TRBV30	TGTGCCTGGGCCCGGAGCTCTGGGGCCAACGTCCTGACTTTC	CAWARSSGANVLTF
TRBJ2-2	-	many	TRBV10-1	TGCGCCAGCGGCTTGGACACTAACACCGGGGAGCTGTTTTTT	CASGLDTNTGELFF
TRBJ1-1	-	few	TRBV12-3/TRBV12-4	TGTGCCAGCAGTTTAGTAAAGGGGGGCACTGAAGCTTTCTTT	CASSLVKGGTEAFF
TRBJ2-2	-	many	TRBV5-1	TGCGCCAGCAACTCCGGGAACACCGGGGAGCTGTTTTTT	CASNSGNTGELFF
TRBJ1-2	TRBD1	many	TRBV5-1	TGCGCCAGCAGCTTGTCGGCAGGGGGCTTCGATGGCTACACCTTC	CASSLSAGGFDGYTF
TRBJ2-6	-	many	TRBV6-5	TGTGCCACAAGGTCGACTGGGGCCAACGTCCTGACTTTC	CATRSTGANVLTF
TRBJ2-3	TRBD2	many	TRBV7-9	TGTGCCAGCAGCTCACCTGCCCGACTAGCGGGTTTAGTGGATACGCAGTATTTT	CASSSPARLAGLVDTQYF
TRBJ1-5	-	many	TRBV4-2	TGTGCCAGCAGCCATGATTTGGGCGCAAGCAATCAGCCCCAGCATTTT	CASSHDLGASNQPQHF
TRBJ1-1	-	many	TRBV19	TGTGCCAGTAGTACTCAATACGGGACTTTCGATGAAGCTTTCTTT	CASSTQYGTFDEAFF
TRBJ2-3	TRBD2	many	TRBV18	TGTGCCAGCTCACCCATAGCGGGGGCCTTCACAGATACGCAGTATTTT	CASSPIAGAFTDTQYF
TRBJ2-1	TRBD2	many	TRBV6-5	TGTGCCAGCAGTTACTCAGGGGCGAGCGGGGAGTACAATGAGCAGTTCTTC	CASSYSGASGEYNEQFF
TRBJ2-5	-	many	TRBV12-3/TRBV12-4	TGTGCCAGCAGTTTAATGGCGGCCCAAGAGACCCAGTACTTC	CASSLMAAQETQYF
TRBJ2-1	TRBD1	few	TRBV13	TGTGCCAGCAGCTTCCCCGACAGGGACAATGAGCAGTTCTTC	CASSFPDRDNEQFF
TRBJ1-4	-	many	TRBV2	TGTGCCAGCAGTCTCCCCGGGGTGGGTGAAAAACTGTTTTTT	CASSLPGVGEKLFF
TRBJ2-3	-	many	TRBV18	TGTGCCAGCTCACCTGAGGGCAGAGACACAGATACGCAGTATTTT	CASSPEGRDTDTQYF
TRBJ2-4	-	-	TRBV29-1	TGCAGCGTTGAAGAGGACAGCTTAAACATTCAGTACTTC	CSVEEDSLNIQYF
TRBJ1-6	-	-	TRBV6-1	TGTGCCAGCAGTGAAGCATGGAGAAATTCACCCCTCCACTTT	CASSEAWRNSPLHF
TRBJ2-1	TRBD1	many	TRBV20-1	TGCAGTGCTTCACAGGGGGCCCGCTACAATGAGCAGTTCTTC	CSASQGARYNEQFF
TRBJ1-1	-	-	TRBV7-9	TGTGCCAGCAGCTGTGGGACAGAAGCTTTCTTT	CASSCGTEAFF
TRBJ1-6	-	many	TRBV20-1	TGCAGTGCTAGTCAGAAAGAGAATTCACCCCTCCACTTT	CSASQKENSPLHF
TRBJ1-4	-	-	TRBV12-3/TRBV12-4	TGTGCCAGCACTCGTCAGTGGGACACCTTTGCAACTAATGAAAAACTGTTTTTT	CASTRQWDTFATNEKLFF
TRBJ1-6	-	many	TRBV3-1	TGTGCCAGCAGGCCCGCGAGGGTGAATAATTCACCCCTCCACTTT	CASRPARVNNSPLHF
TRBJ2-5	-	-	TRBV7-9	TGTGCCAGCAGCCCCCCTTTCAGGGGCTACCAAGAGACCCAGTACTTC	CASSPPFRGYQETQYF
TRBJ1-2	-	many	TRBV27	TGTGCCAGCAGCGGAAGCTTAGACAGGGGCTACACCTTC	CASSGSLDRGYTF
TRBJ2-7	-	few	TRBV6-6	TGTGCCAGCAGCTCAGGGTCCGAGCAGTACTTC	CASSSGSEQYF
TRBJ2-3	-	many	TRBV2	TGTGCCAGCAGTGAAGAGGTGGCAGATACGCAGTATTTT	CASSEEVADTQYF
TRBJ2-1	-	few	TRBV4-1	TGCGCCAGCAGCCCACCGGGACTCACGGGGTTCGATGAGCAGTTCTTC	CASSPPGLTGFDEQFF
TRBJ2-3	TRBD2	few	TRBV4-2	TGTGCCAGCAGCCAAGAACTAGCGGGGGGTGAAGATACGCAGTATTTT	CASSQELAGGEDTQYF
TRBJ2-6	-	many	TRBV12-3/TRBV12-4	TGTGCCAGCAGTTTTGCAGTCCTGGACACCTCTGGGGCCAACGTCCTGACTTTC	CASSFAVLDTSGANVLTF
TRBJ2-7	-	few	TRBV5-8	TGTGCCAGCAGCTTGACAGATTCCTACGAGCAGTACTTC	CASSLTDSYEQYF
TRBJ2-1	-	many	TRBV7-2	TGTGCCACCGAGACTGTGGGGGAGCAGTTCTTC	CATETVGEQFF
TRBJ2-7	TRBD1	-	TRBV12-3/TRBV12-4	TGTGCCAGCAGACGCCCCGGGACAGGGACCTACGAGCAGTACTTC	CASRRPGTGTYEQYF
TRBJ1-1	-	-	TRBV18	TGTGCCAGCTCACCCCTCTTAGGTGGAGCTTTCTTT	CASSPLLGGAFF
TRBJ2-7	-	-	TRBV5-1	TGCGCCAGCAGCTTGATCAGTTTGGCCACCTCCTACGAGCAGTACTTC	CASSLISLATSYEQYF
TRBJ1-3	-	many	TRBV7-8	TGTGCCAGCACCCAACAGGGAACCCTCTTCTCTGGAAACACCATATATTTT	CASTQQGTLFSGNTIYF
TRBJ2-3	-	many	TRBV11-3	TGTGCCAGCAGCTTATTTTCAGATACGCAGTATTTT	CASSLFSDTQYF
TRBJ2-5	-	many	TRBV9	TGTGCCAGCAGCGTAGCGAGCCAAGAGACCCAGTACTTC	CASSVASQETQYF
TRBJ2-5	-	many	TRBV19	TGTGCCAGTAATACAGGGTCCCGAGAGACCCAGTACTTC	CASNTGSRETQYF